One sample yielded the 13 T cell receptor beta chains listed below, sequenced in a study of cytomegalovirus exposure and HLA in healthy donors. The PCR ran on 60 Vbeta and 13 Jbeta primers. Data came from immunoSEQ multiplex PCR; TCRdb stores just in-frame clones and leaves some out. The data hold around 58,000 clones, with more than 65% observed a single time. Sequencing input: PBMCs. These receptors were taken from a man aged 40-50 years in good health and CMV-seropositive.

This rearrangement joins TRBV18 to TRBJ2-7; 9 bases match TRBD1. The junction had 11 bases not matched to a gene; V was cut back by 5 bases and J by 6 bases. This CDR3 region has 15 residues. Germline CDR1 reads KGHSH; CDR2 reads LQKENI. CDR3 region: CASSTAGQGEVEQYF. The CDR3 DNA reads TGTGCCAGCTCAACGGCGGGACAGGGTGAGGTCGAGCAGTACTTC.

V is TRBV29-1 and J is TRBJ2-3; D remains ambiguous. The CDR3 spans 14 residues. V lost 5 bases and J lost 0, with 12 bases in between. Germline lookup yields CDR1 SQVTM and CDR2 ANQGSEA. CDR3 sequence reads: CSVSQALSTDTQYF. The CDR3 DNA sequence: TGCAGCGTTTCCCAGGCCCTGAGCACAGATACGCAGTATTTT.

V and J are TRBV2 and TRBJ2-2; possibly TRBD2 for D (7 bases). With 7 bases removed from V and 5 bases from J, the gap between germline ends came to 17 bases. CDR3 length: 15 residues. CDR1 and CDR2 (germline): SNHLY, FYNNEI. The CDR3 region has the DNA TGTGCCAGCATAAGAGGGGGGGTTCGGACCGGGGAGCTGTTTTTT. Protein sequence: CASIRGGVRTGELFF.

This clone appeared a single time. This chain connects TRBV27 to TRBJ1-2, with D maybe TRBD1 (6 bases). Germline assignment: CDR1 MNHEY and CDR2 SMNVEV (reference sequence). V was trimmed by 3 bases and J by 4 bases, leaving 21 bases between them. CDR3 length equals 17 residues. The CDR3 DNA reads TGTGCCAGCAGTTTGACAGGCGATCAGGGGAGACTCTATGGCTACACCTTC. As protein: CASSLTGDQGRLYGYTF.

The genes are TRBV9 and TRBJ2-3, with 9 positions matching TRBD2. CDR3 length: 16 amino acids. CDR1 SGDLS and CDR2 YYNGEE come from the germline V gene. The V and J ends lost 1 base and 2 bases, in that order; junction bases with no gene match: 5. The CDR3 DNA follows: TGTGCCAGCAGCGTAAGGAGCGGGGGGCCCACAGATACGCAGTATTTT. It codes for CASSVRSGGPTDTQYF.

The chain combines TRBV19 with TRBJ2-2, with D tentatively TRBD1 (5 bases). V lost 5 bases, J lost 4 bases, and 14 bases lay in between. From germline, CDR1 is LNHDA and CDR2 SQIVND (reference sequence). This CDR3 is 15 amino acids long. The CDR3 sequence: CASSVRGSGTGELFF. For the CDR3, the DNA is TGTGCCAGTAGTGTTAGGGGTTCGGGCACCGGGGAGCTGTTTTTT. The complete variable domain, with remaining parts taken from reference TRBV19 and TRBJ2-2, reads DGGITQSPKYLFRKEGQNVTLSCEQNLNHDAMYWYRQDPGQGLRLIYYSQIVNDFQKGDIAEGYSVSREKKESFPLTVTSAQKNPTAFYLCASSVRGSGTGELFFGEGSRLTVL.

The rearrangement links TRBV18 to TRBJ1-6; 8 bases are a match to TRBD1. V was pared by 2 bases and J by 7 bases, with 16 bases of the junction left unmatched. The germline gives CDR1 KGHSH, CDR2 LQKENI. CDR3 length equals 19 residues. CDR3 DNA sequence: TGTGCCAGCTCACCATTGGGTTCCGGACAGGGCGGTCCGAATTCACCCCTCCACTTT. Translation gives CASSPLGSGQGGPNSPLHF.

This chain links TRBV5-1 with TRBJ2-5, with 16 bases fitting TRBD2. Germline V gene lookup returns CDR1 SGHRS and CDR2 YFSETQ. CDR3 length: 20 amino acids. V dropped 3 bases and J dropped 5; count of bases not matched to a gene: 16. The CDR3 nucleotides read TGCGCCAGCAGCTCTCCGGGACTAGCGGGGGGGCGATCAACCCGGGAGACCCAGTACTTC. Translated, it gives CASSSPGLAGGRSTRETQYF.

This clone has just a few counts. The rearrangement joins TRBV30 to TRBJ1-5, with 12 bases lining up with TRBD1. The germline gives CDR1 GTSNPN, CDR2 SVGIG (reference sequence). This CDR3 contains 14 residues. V shed 5 bases and J 7 bases; nucleotides not matched to a gene: 6. The CDR3 DNA follows: TGTGCCTGGGGGGACAGGGGGCTCTGGCAGCCCCAGCATTTT. It encodes CAWGDRGLWQPQHF.

The chain is built from TRBV7-8 and TRBJ1-2; unclear D gene. V was clipped by 3 bases and J by 0 bases, with 8 bases between them. Germline CDR1 is SGHVS and CDR2 is FQNEAQ. This CDR3 comprises 14 residues. In nucleotides, the CDR3 is TGTGCCAGCAGCTTTAGTGAAACTAACTATGGCTACACCTTC. It translates to CASSFSETNYGYTF.

This sequence joins TRBV2 and TRBJ2-7; weak D call: TRBD2 (6 bases). The length of the CDR3 is 13 residues. Germline V lookup: CDR1 SNHLY, CDR2 FYNNEI. V lost 8 bases to trimming and J lost 2 bases, with 13 bases between them. In nucleotides, the CDR3 is TGTGCCAGCCGTGGGAGGAGGACCTACGAGCAGTACTTC. Its protein is CASRGRRTYEQYF.

This clone showed up just once. V and J are TRBV5-1 and TRBJ2-1, with 15 positions matching TRBD2. CDR1 is SGHRS, CDR2 YFSETQ, per germline. CDR3 length: 18 amino acids. V was clipped by 4 bases and J by 7 bases; unmatched bases: 12. CDR3 sequence reads: CASSQRTSGGVNFNEQFF. CDR3 sequence (DNA): TGCGCCAGCAGCCAGAGGACTAGCGGGGGGGTAAATTTTAATGAGCAGTTCTTC.

This chain uses TRBV7-9 with TRBJ1-6; no clear D gene. CDR3 length: 14 residues. CDR1 is SEHNR and CDR2 is FQNEAQ in the germline V gene (reference sequence). V lost 10 bases and J 8 bases, leaving 18 bases between the germline ends. The CDR3 DNA sequence: TGTGCCATCGCGGTAGGCAGCCCGGATTCACCCCTCCACTTT. The encoded protein is CAIAVGSPDSPLHF.